The sequence of this T cell receptor (beta chain) was determined in a study of T cell repertoires in cytomegalovirus infection. Background on the study: CMV epitopes in the study were HLA-C-restricted (recently identified) and HLA-B-restricted (well studied). Public TCR beta signatures indicated both CMV infection and matching HLA type.

The CDR3 has 13 amino acids. Trimming took 5 bases from V and 7 from J, leaving 14 bases between them. Whole-study results and caveats: The study found HLA-C-restricted CMV-specific TCR beta clonotypes dominating the ex vivo response. Adding up the frequency of public TCR beta families identified people who carried CMV plus the relevant HLA.

Of note for this clonotype: Its antigen is not identified.

TCRdb itself ran the reads through MiXCR, one entry per CDR3 protein. The sample has about 700,000 distinct CDR3 sequences, 30% to 35% seen once. The chain is built from TRBV12-3 or TRBV12-4 and TRBJ1-2, with D possibly matching TRBD1 (5 bases). This TCR came from a human donor in good health (CMV status not recorded). Some clones in this sample may be carry-over from other donors' samples. The source was cultured PBMCs, collected from culture after CMV antigen stimulation. The CDR3 is CASSLYIGAGYTF. In DNA, the CDR3 is TGTGCCAGCAGTCTCTACATTGGGGCTGGCTACACCTTC.